This paragraph covers one TCR beta chain sequence. The antigen is not known. The assay was immunoSEQ multiplex PCR, and TCRdb's table has in-frame clones only and misses some. The table has 45,000 to 55,000 clones, around nine tenths seen once. Germline V lookup: CDR1 MNHEY, CDR2 SVGAGI. The CDR3 length is 15 residues. Trimming took 0 bases from V and 5 from J, leaving 12 bases between them. The data were taken from a study of OX40 agonist ivuxolimab in advanced cancers. Findings and limits, study-wide: CD4+ and CD8+ blood T cells expanded clonally by week 6 at 0.1 to 3.0 mg/kg. Part of the nonresponder group also had normalized T-cell clonal expansion that was low. Researchers report that CD8+ T cells had, on average, more expanded clones than CD4+. Antigen targets of the expanded peripheral T cells went undetermined.

The V gene is TRBV6-5, the J gene TRBJ2-3, with unresolved D. This clonotype originated in an adult with an advanced solid tumor such as melanoma, head and neck, liver or kidney cancer. The source was CD4+ or CD8+ T cells sorted from blood, collected in a trial of the OX40 agonist ivuxolimab. The DNA of the CDR3 is TGTGCCAGCAGTTACTCGCCCGGGTTGGTAGATACGCAGTATTTT. This gives the protein CASSYSPGLVDTQYF.